This T cell receptor (beta chain) was obtained from a study of T cells after yellow fever vaccination. Study-wide background: Low-cell-number fractions were prepared with SMART-Seq v4 Ultra Low Input.

The length of the CDR3 is 14 residues. V lost 7 bases to trimming and J lost 7 bases; unmatched junction nucleotides: 6. TCRdb fed the 5' RACE reads into MiXCR, producing one record per CDR3 protein. Among 250,000 to 400,000 distinct CDR3 sequences listed, 4% to 5.5% were seen once. This clonotype has a count of ten or more. This sequence joins TRBV12-3 or TRBV12-4 and TRBJ2-1; 11 bases are shared with TRBD2. This TCR came from a man between 18 and 35 years old who received the YFV17D yellow fever vaccine. The source material was PBMCs, sampled 15 days after the yellow fever booster vaccination. The CDR3 DNA sequence: TGTGCCAGCAACTTAGCGGGGGGGCCTAATGAGCAGTTCTTC. As protein: CASNLAGGPNEQFF.